This T cell receptor (beta chain) was found in a study of T cell changes during pregnancy in multiple sclerosis. Germline V lookup: CDR1 MNHEY, CDR2 SVGAGI. Unmatched junction bases numbered 4, after V lost 6 bases and J lost 5 bases. The CDR3 is 14 amino acids. Assay used: immunoSEQ multiplex PCR; TCRdb lists only in-frame clones, some missing. The sample has 90,000 to 120,000 clones; almost 95% are singletons. Material: peripheral blood, obtained before pregnancy. The chain employs TRBV6-5 and TRBJ1-1; 12 bases align to TRBD1. The sequence came from a female donor with multiple sclerosis, enrolled in a pregnancy study. This CDR3 is CASSRDRGRTEAFF. For the CDR3, the DNA is TGTGCCAGCAGCCGGGACAGGGGGCGAACTGAAGCTTTCTTT.